This TCR beta chain was captured by sequencing in a study of blood T cell repertoires in COVID-19. Overall study: The study drew acute and convalescent COVID-19 samples from the United States, Italy and Spain. Nucleic acid was either cDNA or gDNA, and it came from T cells, B-cell-depleted T cells, or PBMCs.

The length of the CDR3 is 15 residues. Trimming took 0 bases from V and 6 from J; bases not matched to a gene: 2. Per the germline V gene, CDR1 is LGHNA and CDR2 is YNFKEQ. Using immunoSEQ multiplex PCR, the repertoire was profiled, and TCRdb retains in-frame clones only, with some absent. The table shows some 250,000 clones, with around 86% occurring only once. Researchers sorted participants into cohorts using their self-reported clinical history. Cohort 3 donors were reported recovered after two negative PCRs, clearance, or symptom resolution. The chain couples TRBV4-2 to TRBJ2-1; TRBD2 matches at 10 bases. The origin of this receptor is a man between 18 and 29 years old who had recovered from COVID-19. Sequencing input: PBMCs or T cells enriched from blood (not recorded which). This chain's CDR3 is CASSQEAGGPNEQFF. The CDR3, as DNA: TGTGCCAGCAGCCAAGAAGCGGGAGGGCCCAATGAGCAGTTCTTC.